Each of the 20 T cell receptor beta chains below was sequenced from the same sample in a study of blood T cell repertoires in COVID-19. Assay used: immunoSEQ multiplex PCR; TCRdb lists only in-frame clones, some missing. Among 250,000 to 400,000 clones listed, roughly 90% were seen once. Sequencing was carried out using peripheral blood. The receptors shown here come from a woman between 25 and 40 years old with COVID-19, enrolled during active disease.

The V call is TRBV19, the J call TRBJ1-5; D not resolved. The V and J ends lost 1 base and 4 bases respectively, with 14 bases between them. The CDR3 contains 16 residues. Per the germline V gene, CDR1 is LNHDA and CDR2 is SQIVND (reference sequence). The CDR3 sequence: CASSIGPRGGNQPQHF. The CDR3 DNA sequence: TGTGCCAGTAGTATAGGACCACGGGGTGGGAATCAGCCCCAGCATTTT. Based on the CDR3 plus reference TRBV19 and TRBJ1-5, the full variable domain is DGGITQSPKYLFRKEGQNVTLSCEQNLNHDAMYWYRQDPGQGLRLIYYSQIVNDFQKGDIAEGYSVSREKKESFPLTVTSAQKNPTAFYLCASSIGPRGGNQPQHFGDGTRLSIL.

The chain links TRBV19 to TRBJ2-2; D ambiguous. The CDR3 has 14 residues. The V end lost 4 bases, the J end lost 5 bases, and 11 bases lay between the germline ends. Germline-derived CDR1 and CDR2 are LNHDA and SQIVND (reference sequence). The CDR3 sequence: CASSTLVGTGELFF. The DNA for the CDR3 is TGTGCCAGTAGTACTCTAGTTGGGACCGGGGAGCTGTTTTTT.

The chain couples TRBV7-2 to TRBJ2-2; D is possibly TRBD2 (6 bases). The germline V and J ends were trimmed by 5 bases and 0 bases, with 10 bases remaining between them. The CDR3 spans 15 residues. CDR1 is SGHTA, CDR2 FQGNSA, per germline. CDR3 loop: CASSRDSTNTGELFF. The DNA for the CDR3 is TGTGCCAGCAGCCGGGACTCTACGAACACCGGGGAGCTGTTTTTT.

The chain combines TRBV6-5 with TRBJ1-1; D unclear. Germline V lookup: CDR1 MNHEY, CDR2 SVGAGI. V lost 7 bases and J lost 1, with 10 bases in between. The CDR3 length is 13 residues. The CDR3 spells CASTRLRNTEAFF. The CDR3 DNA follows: TGTGCCAGCACCCGACTAAGGAACACTGAAGCTTTCTTT.

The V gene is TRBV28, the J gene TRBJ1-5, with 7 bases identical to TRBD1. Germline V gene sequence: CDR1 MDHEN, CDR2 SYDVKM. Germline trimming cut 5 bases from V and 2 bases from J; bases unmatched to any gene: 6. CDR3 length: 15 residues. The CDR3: CASSLHRGRNQPQHF. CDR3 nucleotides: TGTGCCAGCAGTCTGCACAGGGGACGCAATCAGCCCCAGCATTTT.

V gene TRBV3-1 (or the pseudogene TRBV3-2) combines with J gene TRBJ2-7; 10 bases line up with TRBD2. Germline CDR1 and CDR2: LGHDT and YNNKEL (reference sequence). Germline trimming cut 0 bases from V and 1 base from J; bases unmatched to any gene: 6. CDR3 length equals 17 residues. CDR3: CASSQDHLAGVSYEQYF. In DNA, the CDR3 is TGTGCCAGCAGCCAAGACCATCTAGCGGGAGTGTCCTACGAGCAGTACTTC.

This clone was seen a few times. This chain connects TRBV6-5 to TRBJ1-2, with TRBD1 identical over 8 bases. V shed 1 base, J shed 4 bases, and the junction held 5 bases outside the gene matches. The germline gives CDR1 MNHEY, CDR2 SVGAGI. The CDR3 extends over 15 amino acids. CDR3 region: CASSYFAGGAYGYTF. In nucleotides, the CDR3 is TGTGCCAGCAGTTACTTCGCAGGGGGCGCCTATGGCTACACCTTC.

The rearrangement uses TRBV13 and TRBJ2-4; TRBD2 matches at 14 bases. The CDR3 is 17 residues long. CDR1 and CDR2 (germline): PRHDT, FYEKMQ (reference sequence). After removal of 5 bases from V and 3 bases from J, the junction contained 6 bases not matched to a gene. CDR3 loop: CASSTGTSGSVKNIQYF. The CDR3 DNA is TGTGCCAGCAGCACCGGGACTAGCGGGAGTGTCAAAAACATTCAGTACTTC.

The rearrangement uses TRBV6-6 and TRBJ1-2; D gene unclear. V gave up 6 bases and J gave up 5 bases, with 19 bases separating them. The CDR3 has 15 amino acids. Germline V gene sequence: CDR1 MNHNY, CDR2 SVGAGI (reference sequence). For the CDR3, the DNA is TGTGCCAGCAGCCCGACATCATCAAGTGGGTATGGCTACACCTTC. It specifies CASSPTSSSGYGYTF.

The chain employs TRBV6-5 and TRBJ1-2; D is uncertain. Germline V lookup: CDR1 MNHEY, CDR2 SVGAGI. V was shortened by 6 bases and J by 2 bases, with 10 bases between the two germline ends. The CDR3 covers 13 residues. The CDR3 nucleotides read TGTGCCAGCAGCCGGCGGGAGAACTATGGCTACACCTTC. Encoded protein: CASSRRENYGYTF.

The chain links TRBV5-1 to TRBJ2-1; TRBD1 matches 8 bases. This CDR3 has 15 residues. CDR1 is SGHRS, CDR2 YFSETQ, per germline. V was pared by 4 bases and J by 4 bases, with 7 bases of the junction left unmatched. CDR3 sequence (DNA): TGCGCCAGCAGCGCCGGACAGGGAGGTTACAATGAGCAGTTCTTC. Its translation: CASSAGQGGYNEQFF.

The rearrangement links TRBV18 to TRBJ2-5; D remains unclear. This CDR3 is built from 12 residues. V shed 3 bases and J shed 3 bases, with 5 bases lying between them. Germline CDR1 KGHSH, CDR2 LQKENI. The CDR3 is CASSPNEETQYF. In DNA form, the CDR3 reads TGTGCCAGCTCACCTAATGAAGAGACCCAGTACTTC.

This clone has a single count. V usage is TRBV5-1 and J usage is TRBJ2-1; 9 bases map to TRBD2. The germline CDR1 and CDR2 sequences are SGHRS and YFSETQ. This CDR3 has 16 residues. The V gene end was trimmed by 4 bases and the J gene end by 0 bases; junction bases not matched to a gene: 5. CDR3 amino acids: CASSPVAGASYNEQFF. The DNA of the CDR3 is TGCGCCAGCAGCCCTGTAGCGGGAGCCTCCTACAATGAGCAGTTCTTC.

In nucleotides, the CDR3 is TGTGCCAGCAGCCGCGGAGCCTCGAACACCGGGGAGCTGTTTTTT. Protein product: CASSRGASNTGELFF. The V and J genes are TRBV7-9 and TRBJ2-2; D unresolved. Per germline, CDR1 SEHNR and CDR2 FQNEAQ (reference sequence). V was cut by 5 bases and J by 0 bases, with 10 bases left in between. The CDR3 is made up of 15 amino acids.

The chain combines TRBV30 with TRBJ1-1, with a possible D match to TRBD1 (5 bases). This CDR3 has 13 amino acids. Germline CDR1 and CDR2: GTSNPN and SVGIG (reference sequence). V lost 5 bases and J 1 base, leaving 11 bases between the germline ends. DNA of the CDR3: TGTGCCTGGGCCCTAGGACAGAACACTGAAGCTTTCTTT. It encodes CAWALGQNTEAFF.

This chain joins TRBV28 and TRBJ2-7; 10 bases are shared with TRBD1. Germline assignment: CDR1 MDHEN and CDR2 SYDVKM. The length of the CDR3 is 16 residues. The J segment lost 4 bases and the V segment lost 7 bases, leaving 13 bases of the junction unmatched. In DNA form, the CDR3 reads TGTGCCAGCACCACCCCTCCGGGACAGGGGCTATACGAGCAGTACTTC. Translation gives CASTTPPGQGLYEQYF.

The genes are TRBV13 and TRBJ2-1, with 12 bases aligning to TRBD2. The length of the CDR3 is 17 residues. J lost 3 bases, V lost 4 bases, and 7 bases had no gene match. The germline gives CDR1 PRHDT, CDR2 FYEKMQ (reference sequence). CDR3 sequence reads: CASSSRLAGEDYNEQFF. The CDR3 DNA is TGTGCCAGCAGCTCTAGACTAGCGGGAGAAGACTACAATGAGCAGTTCTTC.

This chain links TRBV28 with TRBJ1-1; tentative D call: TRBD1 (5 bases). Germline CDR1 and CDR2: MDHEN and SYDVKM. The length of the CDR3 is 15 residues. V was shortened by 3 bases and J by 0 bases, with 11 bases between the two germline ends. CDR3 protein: CASSFPTELNTEAFF. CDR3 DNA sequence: TGTGCCAGCAGTTTCCCGACAGAGTTGAACACTGAAGCTTTCTTT.

The CDR3 DNA reads as TGTGCCAGCAGCTTATACCAGCAGGCTGGCTACACCTTC. Protein: CASSLYQQAGYTF. V and J are TRBV11-2 and TRBJ1-2, with unresolved D. From germline, CDR1 is SGHAT and CDR2 FQNNGV. Trimming took off 2 bases at V and 7 bases at J, with 11 bases between the two ends. The CDR3 contains 13 residues.

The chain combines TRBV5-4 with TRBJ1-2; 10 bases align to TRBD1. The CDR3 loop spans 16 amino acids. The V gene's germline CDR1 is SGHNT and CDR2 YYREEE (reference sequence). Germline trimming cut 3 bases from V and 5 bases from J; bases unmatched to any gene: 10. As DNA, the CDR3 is TGTGCCAGCAGCTCCCAAGGGGACAGGGGAGGATATGGCTACACCTTC. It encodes CASSSQGDRGGYGYTF. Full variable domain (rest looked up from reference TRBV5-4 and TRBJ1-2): ETGVTQSPTHLIKTRGQQVTLRCSSQSGHNTVSWYQQALGQGPQFIFQYYREEENGRGNFPPRFSGLQFPNYSSELNVNALELDDSALYLCASSSQGDRGGYGYTFGSGTRLTVV.